Described below is a single TCR beta chain sequence and its context. The source of the sample is a study of glioma-infiltrating T cells after dendritic cell vaccination. Study details: The vaccine used monocyte-derived dendritic cells pulsed overnight with autologous tumor lysate. Patients received three intradermal dendritic cell vaccine injections at biweekly intervals.

Germline V lookup: CDR1 SEHNR, CDR2 FQNEAQ (reference sequence). The CDR3 is 11 residues long. Trimming cost V 5 bases and J 10 bases, with 11 bases left between them. Time point noted: after dendritic cell vaccination, including at tumor progression/relapse. Sequencing was performed with immunoSEQ multiplex PCR; in TCRdb, only in-frame clones are kept and a portion is missing. The data show about 94,000 clones, around 80% seen once. Sequencing used blood, obtained after dendritic cell vaccination. This clonotype originated in a human donor with glioblastoma. The V and J genes are TRBV7-9 and TRBJ1-2; tentatively, D is TRBD1 (6 bases). CDR3 sequence reads: CASSPWTDYTF. The CDR3 coding sequence is TGTGCCAGCAGCCCTTGGACAGACTACACCTTC.